Below, 17 T cell receptor beta chains from the same sample are listed, as sequenced in a study of CD8 T cells in ankylosing spondylitis. In TCRdb, the 5' RACE reads were re-called with MiXCR into one record per CDR3 protein. This sample has about 220,000 distinct CDR3 sequences, with about 10% found just once. The sample comprised blood, either unsorted or a sorted T cell fraction (not recorded which). These TCRs come from a male donor with ankylosing spondylitis or in good health (not recorded which).

The CDR3 sequence: CASSFAAVHSGANVLTF. The DNA for the CDR3 is TGTGCCAGCAGCTTCGCAGCGGTCCACTCTGGGGCCAACGTCCTGACTTTC. The J gene is TRBJ2-6, the V gene TRBV7-3, with a tentative D call TRBD2 (5 bases). Deletions cut 3 bases from V and 0 bases from J, with 12 bases between. CDR1 and CDR2 from the germline V gene are SGHTA and FQGTGA. The CDR3 sequence is 17 residues long. The full variable domain, in which reference TRBV7-3 and TRBJ2-6 provide the parts outside the CDR3, is GAGVSQTPSNKVTEKGKYVELRCDPISGHTALYWYRQSLGQGPEFLIYFQGTGAADDSGLPNDRFFAVRPEGSVSTLKIQRTERGDSAVYLCASSFAAVHSGANVLTFGAGSRLTVL.

With respect to this clonotype: A much more abundant neighbour one base away suggests this may be a read error. The V and J genes are TRBV6-1 and TRBJ1-5; D not certain. Germline loops: CDR1 MNHNS, CDR2 SASEGT. The CDR3 length is 13 residues. CDR3 sequence (DNA): TGTGCCTGCAGTGAAAGGACGGGCCAGCCCCAGCATTTT. This codes for CACSERTGQPQHF.

At least ten counts were recorded for this clonotype. This chain links TRBV28 with TRBJ2-3, with a tentative D call TRBD1 (6 bases). Germline-derived CDR1 and CDR2 are MDHEN and SYDVKM. With 6 bases removed from V and 1 base from J, the gap between germline ends came to 14 bases. The CDR3 sequence is 15 residues long. CDR3 bases: TGTGCCAGCAGCTCACAGGGCTCTGGCACAGATACGCAGTATTTT. This gives the protein CASSSQGSGTDTQYF.

This clonotype was recorded a few times. The V call is TRBV6-5, the J call TRBJ2-2, with D unresolved. V lost 0 bases and J lost 1, with 9 bases in between. The V gene's germline CDR1 is MNHEY and CDR2 SVGAGI. This CDR3 is built from 16 residues. CDR3 in amino acids: CASSYSTRRNTGELFF. The CDR3 DNA follows: TGTGCCAGCAGTTACTCGACGCGGAGGAACACCGGGGAGCTGTTTTTT.

This clonotype was detected ten times or more. The chain joins TRBV5-5 to TRBJ2-1, with TRBD2 identical over 8 bases. CDR3 length equals 15 residues. The V gene's germline CDR1 is SGHKS and CDR2 YYEKEE (reference sequence). The ends lost 1 base at V and 8 bases at J; junction bases unmatched: 8. CDR3 DNA: TGTGCCAGCAGCTTGTCCTCCTCGCGGGGGGATGAGCAGTTCTTC. Translation gives CASSLSSSRGDEQFF.

This clonotype has just a few counts. This sequence joins TRBV7-8 and TRBJ2-3, with D unresolved. Looked up from germline, CDR1 is SGHVS and CDR2 is FQNEAQ. This CDR3 spans 12 amino acids. V was cut by 3 bases and J by 5 bases, with 6 bases left in between. The CDR3 DNA follows: TGTGCCAGCAGCTTTAGCCAAGATACGCAGTATTTT. It translates to CASSFSQDTQYF.

This clonotype has at least ten counts. This rearrangement joins TRBV12-3 or TRBV12-4 to TRBJ2-5; 8 bases map to TRBD2. V was clipped by 3 bases and J by 5 bases; unmatched bases: 17. The CDR3 is 18 residues long. The CDR3 here is CASSFFGSGGVYGETQYF. DNA of the CDR3: TGTGCCAGCAGTTTTTTCGGAAGCGGGGGCGTATATGGGGAGACCCAGTACTTC.

This clonotype has ten or more counts. J is TRBJ1-1 and V is TRBV6-4; 9 bases are a match to TRBD1. Germline CDR1 is MRHNA and CDR2 is SNTAGT. The CDR3 runs 18 residues. With V trimmed by 1 base and J by 6 bases, 15 bases remained unmatched. CDR3 residues: CASSDLIPGQGMFPEAFF. CDR3 in DNA: TGTGCCAGCAGTGACTTAATACCGGGACAGGGAATGTTTCCTGAAGCTTTCTTT.

This clonotype was counted once. A read error may explain this, as a much larger clone is one base away. The chain recombines TRBV28 with TRBJ2-5; 7 bases match TRBD2. The CDR3 covers 14 residues. Germline assignment: CDR1 MDHEN and CDR2 SYDVKM. Trimming cost V 10 bases and J 4 bases; bases outside gene matches: 12. The CDR3 protein is CATAGTTVLETQYF. The CDR3, as DNA: TGTGCCACGGCCGGGACTACCGTTTTAGAGACCCAGTACTTC.

This clonotype has more than one count but fewer than ten. V usage is TRBV13 and J usage is TRBJ1-1; the D gene is possibly TRBD1 (5 bases). The CDR3 has 14 residues. The ends were cut back, 5 bases at V and 3 bases at J, with 13 bases in the middle. Germline CDR1 is PRHDT and CDR2 is FYEKMQ (reference sequence). In DNA form, the CDR3 reads TGTGCCAGCAGCCCCCGGGAGGGGTACACTGAAGCTTTCTTT. This sequence encodes CASSPREGYTEAFF. Full variable domain (remainder filled in from reference TRBV13 and TRBJ1-1): AAGVIQSPRHLIKEKRETATLKCYPIPRHDTVYWYQQGPGQDPQFLISFYEKMQSDKGSIPDRFSAQQFSDYHSELNMSSLELGDSALYFCASSPREGYTEAFFGQGTRLTVV.

The chain combines TRBV19 with TRBJ2-5; unclear D gene. Germline V gene sequence: CDR1 LNHDA, CDR2 SQIVND (reference sequence). The CDR3 length is 12 residues. V was cut by 5 bases and J by 5 bases, with 9 bases left in between. CDR3 protein: CASSAGPETQYF. CDR3 sequence (DNA): TGTGCCAGTAGTGCCGGACCCGAGACCCAGTACTTC.

This clonotype has only a few counts. The chain has TRBV12-3 or TRBV12-4 and TRBJ1-4; perhaps TRBD1 as D (5 bases). This CDR3 has 16 residues. With 5 bases removed from V and 8 bases from J, the gap between germline ends came to 21 bases. The CDR3, as DNA: TGTGCCAGCAGTCCGCGTCGGGGGAGAGGATCGGAAAAACTGTTTTTT. This sequence encodes CASSPRRGRGSEKLFF.

This clonotype was seen a handful of times. The chain links TRBV3-1 to TRBJ2-7, with 8 bases identical to TRBD2. Germline CDR1 and CDR2: LGHDT and YNNKEL (reference sequence). The CDR3 has 16 residues. Trimming removed 4 bases from V and 3 bases from J; junction bases left unmatched: 11. The DNA for the CDR3 is TGTGCCAGCAGCCTAGAACTAGCGGAGACTTACTACGAGCAGTACTTC. Translation: CASSLELAETYYEQYF.

This clonotype was recorded many times. The chain has TRBV6-1 and TRBJ1-2; D is ambiguous. The CDR3 is 13 amino acids. Trimming shortened V by 2 bases and J by 2 bases, and 6 bases separated the two germline ends. Germline CDR1 is MNHNS and CDR2 is SASEGT. This CDR3 reads CASSEQGNYGYTF. The CDR3 DNA follows: TGTGCCAGCAGTGAACAAGGCAACTATGGCTACACCTTC.

This clonotype was counted at least ten times. Here the CDR3 reads CASSLKTADTQYF. The CDR3 bases are TGTGCCAGCAGCTTAAAGACAGCAGATACGCAGTATTTT. V is TRBV7-3 and J is TRBJ2-3; a possible D gene is TRBD1 (5 bases). Germline-derived CDR1 and CDR2 are SGHTA and FQGTGA. V lost 1 base to trimming and J lost 4 bases, with 6 bases between them. The CDR3 is 13 residues long.

The sample holds a few counts of this clonotype. This chain joins TRBV5-1 and TRBJ1-1; D possibly corresponds to TRBD1 (5 bases). Per the germline V gene, CDR1 is SGHRS and CDR2 is YFSETQ. Trimming removed 4 bases from V and 1 base from J, with 8 bases in between. The length of the CDR3 is 13 residues. The CDR3 nucleotides read TGCGCCAGCAGCGGCAGGGCGAACACTGAAGCTTTCTTT. This gives the protein CASSGRANTEAFF. The whole variable domain, filled in from reference TRBV5-1 and TRBJ1-1, reads KAGVTQTPRYLIKTRGQQVTLSCSPISGHRSVSWYQQTPGQGLQFLFEYFSETQRNKGNFPGRFSGRQFSNSRSEMNVSTLELGDSALYLCASSGRANTEAFFGQGTRLTVV.

A word on this clonotype: A much bigger clone sits one base away, suggesting this may be a read error. The chain recombines TRBV7-9 with TRBJ2-2; possible D gene TRBD2, 5 bases. The CDR3 sequence is 17 residues long. Germline V gene lookup returns CDR1 SEHNR and CDR2 FQNEAQ (reference sequence). CDR3 DNA sequence: TGTGCCAGCAGCTTATCCCTTATCCGACCGAACACCGGGGAGCTGGTTTTT. This sequence encodes CASSLSLIRPNTGELVF.